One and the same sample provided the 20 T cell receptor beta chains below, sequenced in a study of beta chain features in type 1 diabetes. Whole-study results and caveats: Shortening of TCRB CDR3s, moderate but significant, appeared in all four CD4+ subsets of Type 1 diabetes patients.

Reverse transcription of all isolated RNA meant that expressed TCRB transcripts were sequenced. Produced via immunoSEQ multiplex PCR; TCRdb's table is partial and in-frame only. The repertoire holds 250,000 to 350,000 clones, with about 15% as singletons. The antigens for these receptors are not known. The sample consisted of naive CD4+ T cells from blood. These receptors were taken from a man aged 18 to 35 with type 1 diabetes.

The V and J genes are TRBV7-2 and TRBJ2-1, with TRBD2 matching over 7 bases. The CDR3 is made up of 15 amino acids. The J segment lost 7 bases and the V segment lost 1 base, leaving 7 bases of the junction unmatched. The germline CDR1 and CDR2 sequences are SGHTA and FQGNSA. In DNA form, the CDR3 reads TGTGCCAGCAGCTTAGTATGGGGGAGGGGTAATGAGCAGTTCTTC. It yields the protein CASSLVWGRGNEQFF.

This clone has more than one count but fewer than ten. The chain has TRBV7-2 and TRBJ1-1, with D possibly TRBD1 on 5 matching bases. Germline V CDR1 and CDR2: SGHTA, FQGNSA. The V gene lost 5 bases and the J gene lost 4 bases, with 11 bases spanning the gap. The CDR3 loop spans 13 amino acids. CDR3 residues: CASSPTGGTEAFF. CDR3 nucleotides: TGTGCCAGCAGCCCCACCGGGGGCACTGAAGCTTTCTTT.

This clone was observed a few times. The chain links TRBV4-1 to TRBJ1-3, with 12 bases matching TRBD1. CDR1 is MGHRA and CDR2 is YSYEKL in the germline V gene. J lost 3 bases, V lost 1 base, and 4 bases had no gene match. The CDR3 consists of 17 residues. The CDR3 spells CASSQVGTGGGGNTIYF. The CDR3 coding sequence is TGCGCCAGCAGCCAAGTCGGGACAGGGGGCGGTGGAAACACCATATATTTT.

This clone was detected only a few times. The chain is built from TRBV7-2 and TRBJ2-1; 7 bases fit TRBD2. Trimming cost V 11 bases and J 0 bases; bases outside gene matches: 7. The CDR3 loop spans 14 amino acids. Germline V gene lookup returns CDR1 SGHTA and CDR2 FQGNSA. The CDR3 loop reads CAVHSGNSYNEQFF. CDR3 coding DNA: TGTGCCGTTCACAGCGGGAACTCCTACAATGAGCAGTTCTTC. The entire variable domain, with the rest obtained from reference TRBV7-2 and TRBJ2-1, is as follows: GAGVSQSPSNKVTEKGKDVELRCDPISGHTALYWYRQSLGQGLEFLIYFQGNSAPDKSGLPSDRFSAERTGGSVSTLTIQRTQQEDSAVYLCAVHSGNSYNEQFFGPGTRLTVL.

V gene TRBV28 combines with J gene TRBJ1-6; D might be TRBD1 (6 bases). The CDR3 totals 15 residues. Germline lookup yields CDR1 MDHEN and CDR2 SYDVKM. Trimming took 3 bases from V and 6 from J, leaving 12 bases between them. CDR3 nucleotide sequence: TGTGCCAGCAGTTTCCGAGACAGGACTAATTCACCCCTCCACTTT. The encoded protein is CASSFRDRTNSPLHF.

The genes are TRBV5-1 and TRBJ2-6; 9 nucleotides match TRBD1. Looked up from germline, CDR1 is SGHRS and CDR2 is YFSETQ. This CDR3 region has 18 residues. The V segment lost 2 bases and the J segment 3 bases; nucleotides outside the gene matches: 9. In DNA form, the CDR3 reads TGCGCCAGCAGCTTCAGGACAGGGGCTACAGTTGGGGCCAACGTCCTGACTTTC. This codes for CASSFRTGATVGANVLTF.

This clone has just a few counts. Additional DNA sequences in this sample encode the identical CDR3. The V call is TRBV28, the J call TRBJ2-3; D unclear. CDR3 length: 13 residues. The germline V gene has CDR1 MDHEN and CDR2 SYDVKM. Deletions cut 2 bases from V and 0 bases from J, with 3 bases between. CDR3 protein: CASSLTSTDTQYF. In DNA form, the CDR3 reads TGTGCCAGCAGTTTAACTAGCACAGATACGCAGTATTTT.

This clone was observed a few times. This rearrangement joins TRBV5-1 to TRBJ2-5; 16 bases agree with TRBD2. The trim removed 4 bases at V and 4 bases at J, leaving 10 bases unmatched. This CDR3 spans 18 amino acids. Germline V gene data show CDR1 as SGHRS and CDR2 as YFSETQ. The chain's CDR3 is CASSVGLAGGPTSETQYF. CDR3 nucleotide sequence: TGCGCCAGCAGCGTGGGACTAGCGGGGGGGCCCACTTCAGAGACCCAGTACTTC.

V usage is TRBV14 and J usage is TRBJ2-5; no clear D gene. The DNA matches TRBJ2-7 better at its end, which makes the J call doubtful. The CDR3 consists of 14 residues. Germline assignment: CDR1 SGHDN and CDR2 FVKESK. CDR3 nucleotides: TGTGCCAGCAGCCCCCTAGGAGATAGTCCCGAGCAGTACTTC. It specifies CASSPLGDSPEQYF.

CDR3: CASSPDRVGEKLFF. In DNA form, the CDR3 reads TGTGCCAGCAGCCCGGACAGGGTGGGTGAAAAACTGTTTTTT. This chain connects TRBV9 to TRBJ1-4; 8 bases line up with TRBD1. This CDR3 is built from 14 residues. J gave up 7 bases and V 4 bases, and 6 bases lay outside the gene matches. Germline V gives CDR1 SGDLS, CDR2 YYNGEE.

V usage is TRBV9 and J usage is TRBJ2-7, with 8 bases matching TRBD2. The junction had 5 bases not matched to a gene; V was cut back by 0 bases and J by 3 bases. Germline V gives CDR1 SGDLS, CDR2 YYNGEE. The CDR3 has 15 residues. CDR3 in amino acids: CASSVESGGDYEQYF. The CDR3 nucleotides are TGTGCCAGCAGCGTAGAATCCGGGGGGGACTACGAGCAGTACTTC.

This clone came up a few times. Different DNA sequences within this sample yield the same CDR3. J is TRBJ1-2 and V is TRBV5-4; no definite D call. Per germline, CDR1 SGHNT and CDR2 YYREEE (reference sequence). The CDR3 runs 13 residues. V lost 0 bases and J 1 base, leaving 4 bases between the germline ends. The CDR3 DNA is TGTGCCAGCAGCTTGGGGAGTAACTATGGCTACACCTTC. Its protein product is CASSLGSNYGYTF. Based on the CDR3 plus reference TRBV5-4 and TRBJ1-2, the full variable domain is ETGVTQSPTHLIKTRGQQVTLRCSSQSGHNTVSWYQQALGQGPQFIFQYYREEENGRGNFPPRFSGLQFPNYSSELNVNALELDDSALYLCASSLGSNYGYTFGSGTRLTVV.

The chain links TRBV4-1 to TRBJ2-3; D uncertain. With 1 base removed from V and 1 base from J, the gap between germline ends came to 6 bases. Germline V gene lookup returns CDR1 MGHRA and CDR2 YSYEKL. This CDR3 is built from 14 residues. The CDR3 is CASSQVFGTDTQYF. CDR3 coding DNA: TGCGCCAGCAGCCAAGTCTTCGGCACAGATACGCAGTATTTT.

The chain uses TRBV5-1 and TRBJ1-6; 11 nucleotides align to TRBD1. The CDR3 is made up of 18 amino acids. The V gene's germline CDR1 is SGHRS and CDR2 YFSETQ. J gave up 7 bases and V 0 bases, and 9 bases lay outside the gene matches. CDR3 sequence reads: CASSLAVGTGGRNSPLHF. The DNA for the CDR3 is TGCGCCAGCAGCTTGGCCGTGGGGACAGGGGGGAGAAATTCACCCCTCCACTTT.

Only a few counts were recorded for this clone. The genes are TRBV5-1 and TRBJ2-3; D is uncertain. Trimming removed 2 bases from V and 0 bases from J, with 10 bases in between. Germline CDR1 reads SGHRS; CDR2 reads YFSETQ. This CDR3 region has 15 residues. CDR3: CASSFTTGSTDTQYF. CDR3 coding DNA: TGCGCCAGCAGCTTCACTACGGGTAGCACAGATACGCAGTATTTT.

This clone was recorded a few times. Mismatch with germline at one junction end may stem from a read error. CDR3 loop: CASPPRAEAFF. CDR3 nucleotides: TGTGCCAGCCCACCAAGAGCTGAAGCTTTCTTT. The chain has TRBV18 and TRBJ1-1, with D unresolved. In germline, CDR1 is KGHSH, CDR2 LQKENI. The CDR3 spans 11 residues.

In DNA form, the CDR3 reads TGCGCCAGCAGCTCTAGGGACAGGTACGAGCAGTACTTC. Protein product: CASSSRDRYEQYF. The chain recombines TRBV5-1 with TRBJ2-7; 8 bases line up with TRBD1. V shed 3 bases and J 4 bases; nucleotides not matched to a gene: 3. Germline assignment: CDR1 SGHRS and CDR2 YFSETQ. This CDR3 has 13 residues.

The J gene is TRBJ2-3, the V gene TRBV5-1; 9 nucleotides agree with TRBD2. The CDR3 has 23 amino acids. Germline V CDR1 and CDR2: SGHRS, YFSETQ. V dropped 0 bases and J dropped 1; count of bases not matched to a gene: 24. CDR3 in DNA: TGCGCCAGCAGCTTGGTGGGACTAGCCTCATCTTCCATCTCCTCACCTCGCACAGATACGCAGTATTTT. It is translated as CASSLVGLASSSISSPRTDTQYF. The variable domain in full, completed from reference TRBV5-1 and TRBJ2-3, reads KAGVTQTPRYLIKTRGQQVTLSCSPISGHRSVSWYQQTPGQGLQFLFEYFSETQRNKGNFPGRFSGRQFSNSRSEMNVSTLELGDSALYLCASSLVGLASSSISSPRTDTQYFGPGTRLTVL.

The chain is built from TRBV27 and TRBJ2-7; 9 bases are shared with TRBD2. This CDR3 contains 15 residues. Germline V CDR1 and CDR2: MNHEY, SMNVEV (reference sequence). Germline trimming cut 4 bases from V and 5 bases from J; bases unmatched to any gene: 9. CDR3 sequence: CASSSRLAEPNEQYF. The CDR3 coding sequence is TGTGCCAGCAGTTCCCGACTAGCGGAACCAAACGAGCAGTACTTC.

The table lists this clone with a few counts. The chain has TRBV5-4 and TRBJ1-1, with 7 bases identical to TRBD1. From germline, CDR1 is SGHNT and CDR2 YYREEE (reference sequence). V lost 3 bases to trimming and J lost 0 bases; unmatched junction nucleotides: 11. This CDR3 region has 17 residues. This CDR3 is CASSSGTRGSVNTEAFF. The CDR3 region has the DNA TGTGCCAGCAGCTCCGGGACCAGGGGGTCCGTGAACACTGAAGCTTTCTTT. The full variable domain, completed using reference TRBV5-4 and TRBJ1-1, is ETGVTQSPTHLIKTRGQQVTLRCSSQSGHNTVSWYQQALGQGPQFIFQYYREEENGRGNFPPRFSGLQFPNYSSELNVNALELDDSALYLCASSSGTRGSVNTEAFFGQGTRLTVV.